This paragraph covers one T cell receptor (beta chain) sequence. Sequencing was performed with immunoSEQ multiplex PCR; in TCRdb, only in-frame clones are kept and a portion is missing. The table has fewer than 200,000 clones, roughly 87% seen once. These data originate in a study of blood T cell repertoires in COVID-19. Turning to the study itself: Donors in the United States, Italy and Spain gave samples during acute or convalescent COVID-19.

This CDR3 region has 14 residues. J gave up 7 bases and V 3 bases, and 5 bases lay outside the gene matches. CDR1 and CDR2 (germline): SGDLS, YYNGEE. Sample: peripheral blood. This sequence was found in a woman aged 70-85 years with COVID-19, enrolled during active disease. The genes are TRBV9 and TRBJ2-4; 9 bases align to TRBD1. The CDR3 region is CASSAQGASNIQYF. CDR3 nucleotide sequence: TGTGCCAGCAGCGCACAGGGGGCATCTAACATTCAGTACTTC.